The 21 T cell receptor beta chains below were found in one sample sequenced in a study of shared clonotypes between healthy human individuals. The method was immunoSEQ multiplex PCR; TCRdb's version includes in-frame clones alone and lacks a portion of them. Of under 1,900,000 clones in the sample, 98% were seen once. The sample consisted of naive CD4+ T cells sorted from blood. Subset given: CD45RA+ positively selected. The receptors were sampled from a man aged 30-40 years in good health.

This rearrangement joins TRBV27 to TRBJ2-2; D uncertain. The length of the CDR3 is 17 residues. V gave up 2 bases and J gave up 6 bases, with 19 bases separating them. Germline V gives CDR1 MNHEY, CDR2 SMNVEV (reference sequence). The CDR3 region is CASSLMRLAMDPGELFF. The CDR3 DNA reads TGTGCCAGCAGTTTAATGAGGCTGGCTATGGATCCCGGGGAGCTGTTTTTT.

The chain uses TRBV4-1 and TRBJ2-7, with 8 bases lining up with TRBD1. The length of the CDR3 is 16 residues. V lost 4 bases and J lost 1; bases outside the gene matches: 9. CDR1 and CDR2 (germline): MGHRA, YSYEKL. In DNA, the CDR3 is TGCGCCAGCAGCCTGCTCCCTGGACAGGGATCCTACGAGCAGTACTTC. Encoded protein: CASSLLPGQGSYEQYF.

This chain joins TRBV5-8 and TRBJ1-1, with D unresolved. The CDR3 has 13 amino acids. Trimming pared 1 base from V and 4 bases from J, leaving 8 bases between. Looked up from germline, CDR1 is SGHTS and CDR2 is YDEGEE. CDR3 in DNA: TGTGCCAGCAGCTTGAGGTGGAGCACTGAAGCTTTCTTT. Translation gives CASSLRWSTEAFF.

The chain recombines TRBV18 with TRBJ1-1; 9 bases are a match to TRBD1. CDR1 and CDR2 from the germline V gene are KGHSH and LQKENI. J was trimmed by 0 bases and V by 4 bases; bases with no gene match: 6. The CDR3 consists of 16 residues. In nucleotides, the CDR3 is TGTGCCAGCTCACGGACACAGGGGGCGGTGAACACTGAAGCTTTCTTT. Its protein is CASSRTQGAVNTEAFF.

CDR3 region: CASSESMGRRSNEQFF. DNA of the CDR3: TGCGCCAGCAGTGAGTCTATGGGGCGTCGTTCCAATGAGCAGTTCTTC. The chain has TRBV10-1 and TRBJ2-1; D possibly corresponds to TRBD1 (5 bases). Germline values: CDR1 WNHNN, CDR2 SYGVQD (reference sequence). The CDR3 runs 16 residues. The ends were cut back, 0 bases at V and 6 bases at J, with 15 bases in the middle.

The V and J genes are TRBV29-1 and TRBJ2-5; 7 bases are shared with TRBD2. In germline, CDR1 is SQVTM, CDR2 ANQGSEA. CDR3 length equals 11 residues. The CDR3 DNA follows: TGCAACGGGGGGAACCAAGAGACCCAGTACTTC. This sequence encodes CNGGNQETQYF.

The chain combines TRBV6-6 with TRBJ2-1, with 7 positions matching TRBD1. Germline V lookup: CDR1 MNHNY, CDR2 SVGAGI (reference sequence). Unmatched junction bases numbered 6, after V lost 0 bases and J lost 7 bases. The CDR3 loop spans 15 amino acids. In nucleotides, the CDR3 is TGTGCCAGCAGTTACTCGGCAGGGGGAACGAATGAGCAGTTCTTC. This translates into CASSYSAGGTNEQFF.

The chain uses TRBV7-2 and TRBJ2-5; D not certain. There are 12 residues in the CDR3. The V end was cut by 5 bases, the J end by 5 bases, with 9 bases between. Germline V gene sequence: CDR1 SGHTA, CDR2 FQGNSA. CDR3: CASSRTGETQYF. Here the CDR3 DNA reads TGTGCCAGCAGCAGGACCGGCGAGACCCAGTACTTC.

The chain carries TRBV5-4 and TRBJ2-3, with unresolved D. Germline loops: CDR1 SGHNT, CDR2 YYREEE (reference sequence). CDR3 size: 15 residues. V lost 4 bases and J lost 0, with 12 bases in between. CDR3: CASSTRTASTDTQYF. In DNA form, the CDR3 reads TGTGCCAGCAGCACCAGGACGGCTAGCACAGATACGCAGTATTTT.

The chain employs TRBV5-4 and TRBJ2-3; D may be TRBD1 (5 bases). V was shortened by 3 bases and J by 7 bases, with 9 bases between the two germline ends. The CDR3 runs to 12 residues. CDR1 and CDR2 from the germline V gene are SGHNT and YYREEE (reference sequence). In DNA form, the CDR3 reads TGTGCCAGCAGCTACCAGGGTAATACGCAGTATTTT. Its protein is CASSYQGNTQYF.

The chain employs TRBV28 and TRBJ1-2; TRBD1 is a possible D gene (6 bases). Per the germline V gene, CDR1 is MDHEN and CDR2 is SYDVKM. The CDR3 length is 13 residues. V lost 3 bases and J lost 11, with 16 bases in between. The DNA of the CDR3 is TGTGCCAGCAGTTTGGCAGGGGAAAGAGGATACACCTTC. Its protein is CASSLAGERGYTF.

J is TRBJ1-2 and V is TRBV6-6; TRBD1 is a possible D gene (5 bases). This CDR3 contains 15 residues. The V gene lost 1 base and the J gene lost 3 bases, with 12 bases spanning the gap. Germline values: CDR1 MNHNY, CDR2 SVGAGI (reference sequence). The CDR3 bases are TGTGCCAGCAGTTACTTTTCCGGGGGAGACTATGGCTACACCTTC. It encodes CASSYFSGGDYGYTF.

This chain's CDR3 is CASDPAGGNNEQFF. The CDR3 DNA reads TGTGCCAGCGACCCAGCGGGAGGTAACAATGAGCAGTTCTTC. The chain links TRBV7-2 to TRBJ2-1; TRBD2 matches at 9 bases. With V trimmed by 8 bases and J by 5 bases, 7 bases remained unmatched. The CDR3 totals 14 residues. Looked up from germline, CDR1 is SGHTA and CDR2 is FQGNSA.

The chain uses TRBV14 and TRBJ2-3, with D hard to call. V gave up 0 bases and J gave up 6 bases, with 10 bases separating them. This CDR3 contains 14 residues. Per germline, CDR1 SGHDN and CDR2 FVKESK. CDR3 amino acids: CASSQDGPPDTQYF. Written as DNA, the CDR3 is TGTGCCAGCAGCCAAGATGGGCCCCCGGATACGCAGTATTTT.

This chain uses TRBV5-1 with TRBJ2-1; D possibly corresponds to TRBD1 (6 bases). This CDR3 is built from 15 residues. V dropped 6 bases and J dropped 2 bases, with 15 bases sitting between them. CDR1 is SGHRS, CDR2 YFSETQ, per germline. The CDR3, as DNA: TGCGCCAGCACCCTGGGGGCAGGGACCTACAATGAGCAGTTCTTC. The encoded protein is CASTLGAGTYNEQFF.

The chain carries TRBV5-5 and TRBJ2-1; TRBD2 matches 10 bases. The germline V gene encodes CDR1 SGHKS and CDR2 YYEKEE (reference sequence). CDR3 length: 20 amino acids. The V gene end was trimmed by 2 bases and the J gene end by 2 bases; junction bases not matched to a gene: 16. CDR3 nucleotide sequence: TGTGCCAGCAGCTTAGGCGGACTAGCGGAACTCCCAGGGGCCTACAATGAGCAGTTCTTC. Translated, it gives CASSLGGLAELPGAYNEQFF.

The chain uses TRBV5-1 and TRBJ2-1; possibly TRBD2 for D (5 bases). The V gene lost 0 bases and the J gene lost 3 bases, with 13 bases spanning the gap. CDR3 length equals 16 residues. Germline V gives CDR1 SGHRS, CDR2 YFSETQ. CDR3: CASSLGSGTLYNEQFF. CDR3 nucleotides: TGCGCCAGCAGCTTGGGGAGCGGCACCCTCTACAATGAGCAGTTCTTC.

CDR3 nucleotides: TGTGCCAGCAGCACGAATACAGGTTACGAGCAGTACTTC. It translates to CASSTNTGYEQYF. The genes are TRBV7-2 and TRBJ2-7, with D maybe TRBD1 (5 bases). Germline CDR1 is SGHTA and CDR2 is FQGNSA. Trimming pared 5 bases from V and 4 bases from J, leaving 12 bases between. This CDR3 has 13 amino acids.

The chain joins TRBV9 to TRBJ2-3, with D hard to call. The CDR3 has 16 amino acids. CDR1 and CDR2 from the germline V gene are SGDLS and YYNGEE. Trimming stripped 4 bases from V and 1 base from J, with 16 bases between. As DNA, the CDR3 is TGTGCCAGCAGCACGCGATTAGGGCTCGGCACAGATACGCAGTATTTT. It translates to CASSTRLGLGTDTQYF.

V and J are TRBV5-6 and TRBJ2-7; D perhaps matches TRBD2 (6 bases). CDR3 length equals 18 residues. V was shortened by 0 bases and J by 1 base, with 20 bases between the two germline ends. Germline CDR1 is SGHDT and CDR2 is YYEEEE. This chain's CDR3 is CASSLGRRVLNWSYEQYF. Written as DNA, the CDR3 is TGTGCCAGCAGCTTGGGGCGGAGGGTATTAAATTGGTCCTACGAGCAGTACTTC.

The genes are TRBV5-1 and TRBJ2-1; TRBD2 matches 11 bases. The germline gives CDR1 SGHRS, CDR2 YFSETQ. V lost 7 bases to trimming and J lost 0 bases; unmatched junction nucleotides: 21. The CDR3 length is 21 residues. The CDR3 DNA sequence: TGCGCCAGCCGCCAAATGTTGCATCCCGGGACTAGCGGTGCCTCCTACAATGAGCAGTTCTTC. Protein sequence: CASRQMLHPGTSGASYNEQFF. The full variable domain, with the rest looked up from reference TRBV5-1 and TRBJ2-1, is KAGVTQTPRYLIKTRGQQVTLSCSPISGHRSVSWYQQTPGQGLQFLFEYFSETQRNKGNFPGRFSGRQFSNSRSEMNVSTLELGDSALYLCASRQMLHPGTSGASYNEQFFGPGTRLTVL.